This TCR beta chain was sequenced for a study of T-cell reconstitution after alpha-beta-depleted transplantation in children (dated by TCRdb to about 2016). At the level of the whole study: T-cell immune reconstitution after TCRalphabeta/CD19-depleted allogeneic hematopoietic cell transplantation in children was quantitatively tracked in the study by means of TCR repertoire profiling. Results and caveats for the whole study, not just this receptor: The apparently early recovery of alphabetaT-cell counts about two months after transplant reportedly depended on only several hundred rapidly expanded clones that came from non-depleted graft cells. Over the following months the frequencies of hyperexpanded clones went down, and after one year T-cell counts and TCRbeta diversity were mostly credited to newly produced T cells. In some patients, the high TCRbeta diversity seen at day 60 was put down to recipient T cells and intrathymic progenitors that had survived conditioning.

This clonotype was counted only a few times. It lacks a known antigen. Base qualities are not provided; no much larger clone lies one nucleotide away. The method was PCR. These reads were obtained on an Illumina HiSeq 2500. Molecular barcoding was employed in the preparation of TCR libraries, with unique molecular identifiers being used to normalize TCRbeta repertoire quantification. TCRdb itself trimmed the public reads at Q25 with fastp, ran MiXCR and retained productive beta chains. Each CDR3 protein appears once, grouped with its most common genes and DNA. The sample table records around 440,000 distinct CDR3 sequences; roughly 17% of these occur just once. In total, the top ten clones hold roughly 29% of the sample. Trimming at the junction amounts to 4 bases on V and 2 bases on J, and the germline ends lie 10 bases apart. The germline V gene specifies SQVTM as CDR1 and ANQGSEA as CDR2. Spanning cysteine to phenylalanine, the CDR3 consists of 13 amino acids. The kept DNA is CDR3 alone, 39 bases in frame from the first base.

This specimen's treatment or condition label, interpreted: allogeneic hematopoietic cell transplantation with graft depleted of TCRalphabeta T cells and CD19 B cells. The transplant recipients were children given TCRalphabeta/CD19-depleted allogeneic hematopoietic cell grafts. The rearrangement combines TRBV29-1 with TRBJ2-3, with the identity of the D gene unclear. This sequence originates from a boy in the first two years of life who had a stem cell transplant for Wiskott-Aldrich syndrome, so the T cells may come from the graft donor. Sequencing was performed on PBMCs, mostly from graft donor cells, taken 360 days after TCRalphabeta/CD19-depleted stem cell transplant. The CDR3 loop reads CSVGTWLTDTQYF. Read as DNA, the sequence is TGCAGCGTTGGAACCTGGCTCACAGATACGCAGTATTTT.